This T cell receptor (beta chain) was recovered during a study of human T cells and chemical hapten exposure. In the study overall: Doses of diphenylcyclopropenone went to the patients' scalps weekly throughout the approximately 22-week study.

The library gave individual cDNA molecules unique molecular identifiers. Each CDR3 protein is one row after TCRdb ran MiXCR on the RACE reads. Of approximately 370,000 distinct CDR3 sequences in the sample, around 5% were seen once. The V gene end was trimmed by 10 bases and the J gene end by 1 base; junction bases not matched to a gene: 6. This CDR3 has 16 residues. Germline V gene lookup returns CDR1 ENHRY and CDR2 SYGVKD. This clonotype was seen a handful of times. Its cognate antigen is unknown. Specified time point: pre-sensitization, week 0. The treatment here: therapeutic diphenylcyclopropenone sensitization with weekly scalp DPC. Unfractionated whole blood yielded the extracted total RNA. General study results and limits: Patch test score rose with PT1 expanded TCR count, significant at thresholds 8, 16 and 32, not 4.

The sample was whole blood, taken in connection with sensitization to the hapten diphenylcyclopropenone (DPC). This TCR derives from a woman aged 18 to 35 with alopecia areata. Some clones in this sample may be carry-over from other donors' samples. J is TRBJ2-3 and V is TRBV10-3; 15 bases agree with TRBD2. This chain's CDR3 is CATGTSGGRRTDTQYF. The CDR3 nucleotides read TGTGCCACCGGGACTAGCGGGGGGCGCCGCACAGATACGCAGTATTTT.